This passage covers 12 T cell receptor beta chains from one sample sequenced in a study of control samples from healthy donors and cancer patients. Repertoires were generated with immunoSEQ multiplex PCR, while TCRdb's copy carries only in-frame clones and drops some. The sample lists 200,000 or so clones, roughly 94% seen once, with 1.5% in the top ten. Sequencing was performed on blood. Receptors were obtained from a man in his fifties or sixties in good health.

The J gene is TRBJ2-4, the V gene TRBV5-8; a possible D gene is TRBD2 (5 bases). Germline CDR1 and CDR2: SGHTS and YDEGEE. Trimming stripped 0 bases from V and 2 bases from J, with 9 bases between. The CDR3 covers 15 residues. CDR3 DNA: TGTGCCAGCAGCTTGGCGGCGACTACCAAAAACATTCAGTACTTC. Its translation: CASSLAATTKNIQYF. Complete variable domain (other parts from reference TRBV5-8 and TRBJ2-4): EAGVTQSPTHLIKTRGQQATLRCSPISGHTSVYWYQQALGLGLQFLLWYDEGEERNRGNFPPRFSGRQFPNYSSELNVNALELEDSALYLCASSLAATTKNIQYFGAGTRLSVL.

Turning to this clone: The junction and the germline gene differ at one end; a read error may be behind it. V gene TRBV7-2 combines with J gene TRBJ1-1; D not certain. CDR1 SGHTA and CDR2 FQGNSA come from the germline V gene. There are 14 residues in the CDR3. As DNA, the CDR3 is TGTGCCAGCATCTTAGGCGGGAGTGTAGGTGAAGCTTTCTTT. Protein: CASILGGSVGEAFF.

V gene TRBV10-2 combines with J gene TRBJ1-6; the match to TRBD1 covers 8 bases. The germline V gene encodes CDR1 WSHSY and CDR2 SAAADI. CDR3 length: 16 amino acids. With V trimmed by 7 bases and J by 0 bases, 5 bases remained unmatched. Here the CDR3 DNA reads TGCGCCAGCAATCCAGGGGGCAACTCCTATAATTCACCCCTCCACTTT. Its protein is CASNPGGNSYNSPLHF.

The V call is TRBV6-5, the J call TRBJ1-2; 7 bases align to TRBD1. Germline V gene sequence: CDR1 MNHEY, CDR2 SVGAGI. This CDR3 contains 13 residues. Trimming removed 6 bases from V and 6 bases from J; junction bases left unmatched: 7. For the CDR3, the DNA is TGTGCCAGCAGGAGGACACAGGGGAATGGCTACACCTTC. This sequence encodes CASRRTQGNGYTF.

The gene calls are TRBV11-2 and TRBJ2-5; the D gene is possibly TRBD2 (6 bases). The V gene lost 2 bases and the J gene lost 2 bases, with 15 bases spanning the gap. The germline V gene has CDR1 SGHAT and CDR2 FQNNGV. The CDR3 contains 16 residues. The CDR3 DNA follows: TGTGCCAGCAGCTTATGGAGGGGAAATTTACAAGAGACCCAGTACTTC. Protein product: CASSLWRGNLQETQYF.

This chain connects TRBV13 to TRBJ2-5; D perhaps matches TRBD1 (5 bases). The germline gives CDR1 PRHDT, CDR2 FYEKMQ (reference sequence). The CDR3 consists of 12 residues. The ends were cut back, 3 bases at V and 5 bases at J, with 7 bases in the middle. The CDR3 sequence is CASSLGLETQYF. The DNA of the CDR3 is TGTGCCAGCAGCTTGGGGCTGGAGACCCAGTACTTC. The full variable domain, in which reference TRBV13 and TRBJ2-5 provide the parts outside the CDR3, is AAGVIQSPRHLIKEKRETATLKCYPIPRHDTVYWYQQGPGQDPQFLISFYEKMQSDKGSIPDRFSAQQFSDYHSELNMSSLELGDSALYFCASSLGLETQYFGPGTRLLVL.

The chain carries TRBV7-9 and TRBJ1-2; the match to TRBD1 covers 10 bases. Germline CDR1 reads SEHNR; CDR2 reads FQNEAQ (reference sequence). V trimming: 4 bases; J trimming: 7 bases; junction bases outside the gene matches: 6. The CDR3 extends over 14 amino acids. The CDR3 DNA sequence: TGTGCCAGCAGCTCCGACAGGGGGCTGATTGGCTACACCTTC. The encoded protein is CASSSDRGLIGYTF. Full variable domain (remainder filled in from reference TRBV7-9 and TRBJ1-2): DTGVSQNPRHKITKRGQNVTFRCDPISEHNRLYWYRQTLGQGPEFLTYFQNEAQLEKSRLLSDRFSAERPKGSFSTLEIQRTEQGDSAMYLCASSSDRGLIGYTFGSGTRLTVV.

The chain has TRBV7-9 and TRBJ1-4; D gene ambiguous. V was cut by 1 base and J by 0 bases, with 9 bases left in between. The CDR3 has 16 residues. Germline V lookup: CDR1 SEHNR, CDR2 FQNEAQ (reference sequence). The CDR3 reads CASSLGQLATNEKLFF. The CDR3 DNA reads as TGTGCCAGCAGCTTAGGGCAGTTAGCAACTAATGAAAAACTGTTTTTT. Based on the CDR3 plus reference TRBV7-9 and TRBJ1-4, the full variable domain is DTGVSQNPRHKITKRGQNVTFRCDPISEHNRLYWYRQTLGQGPEFLTYFQNEAQLEKSRLLSDRFSAERPKGSFSTLEIQRTEQGDSAMYLCASSLGQLATNEKLFFGSGTQLSVL.

This chain links TRBV27 with TRBJ2-1; D not certain. This CDR3 has 14 residues. The germline gives CDR1 MNHEY, CDR2 SMNVEV (reference sequence). V lost 3 bases, J lost 2 bases, and 8 bases lay in between. The DNA for the CDR3 is TGTGCCAGCAGTTTTTCCTTTACCTACAATGAGCAGTTCTTC. This codes for CASSFSFTYNEQFF.

The chain couples TRBV29-1 to TRBJ1-2; tentatively, D is TRBD1 (5 bases). The V gene lost 7 bases and the J gene lost 0 bases, with 9 bases spanning the gap. The CDR3 extends over 12 amino acids. CDR1 SQVTM and CDR2 ANQGSEA come from the germline V gene. This CDR3 reads CSAGASNYGYTF. CDR3 sequence (DNA): TGCAGCGCCGGGGCCTCTAACTATGGCTACACCTTC.

V gene TRBV7-8 combines with J gene TRBJ2-7; D assignment may be TRBD1 or TRBD2 (5 bases each). The CDR3 sequence is 13 residues long. Looked up from germline, CDR1 is SGHVS and CDR2 is FQNEAQ. Between the trimmed V and J ends, which lost 2 bases and 6 bases, there was a span of 11 bases. This chain's CDR3 is CASSLSAGSEQYV. CDR3 DNA sequence: TGTGCCAGCAGCTTATCGGCAGGGAGCGAGCAGTACGTC.

The chain has TRBV7-3 and TRBJ2-7; D is perhaps TRBD1 (5 bases). The CDR3 covers 13 residues. Trimming took off 3 bases at V and 6 bases at J, with 12 bases between the two ends. Germline V lookup: CDR1 SGHTA, CDR2 FQGTGA. In nucleotides, the CDR3 is TGTGCCAGCAGCTTCCAGGGTAACGGCGAGCAGTACTTC. Its translation is CASSFQGNGEQYF.